Listed below are T cell receptor beta chains from one sample, sequenced in a study of blood T cell repertoires in COVID-19. The assay was immunoSEQ multiplex PCR, and TCRdb's table has in-frame clones only and misses some. The sample consists of around 200,000 clones, 80% to 90% of them appearing once. The sample consisted of peripheral blood. The receptors here all came from a man aged 35-49 years with active or convalescent COVID-19. Both conserved end residues are part of each CDR3. Each record gives: clone size, J gene, D gene, V gene, CDR3 DNA, CDR3 protein. D genes are given only for firm matches. Only part of the rows carry a size: once, few, many, or a class if the clone is expanded.

.,TRBJ1-1,.,TRBV6-5,TGTGCCAGCAGGGAGGGTAGGGGAGGGGACACTGAAGCTTTCTTT,CASREGRGGDTEAFF
once,TRBJ1-2,TRBD1,TRBV13,TGTGCCAGCAGGAGACAGGGCGACTATGGCTACACCTTC,CASRRQGDYGYTF
.,TRBJ1-4,.,TRBV6-6,TGTGCCACTAAAGGGGAACGGGAAAAACTGTTTTTT,CATKGEREKLFF
.,TRBJ1-2,TRBD1,TRBV6-6,TGTGCCAGCCGTCTCGGACAGGGGAGGTTGGGGGCCTATGGCTACACCTTC,CASRLGQGRLGAYGYTF
.,TRBJ1-2,.,TRBV6-5,TGTGCCAGCAGGCTCCTACAGAGCAACTATGGCTACACCTTC,CASRLLQSNYGYTF
.,TRBJ2-3,.,TRBV30,TGTGCCTGGAGTAACAGGGCGACAGATACGCAGTATTTT,CAWSNRATDTQYF
.,TRBJ2-1,.,TRBV6-5,TGTGCCAGCAGTTATGGGGCAGGTTACGAGCAGTTCTTC,CASSYGAGYEQFF
.,TRBJ1-5,.,TRBV2,TGTGCCAGCAGTATTAGGACAGAACTTAATCAGCCCCAGCATTTT,CASSIRTELNQPQHF
.,TRBJ1-1,.,TRBV5-1,TGCGCCAGCAGCTTGGCCGGCGCGGGGCTTGACACTGAAGCTTTCTTT,CASSLAGAGLDTEAFF
few,TRBJ2-1,TRBD2,TRBV19,TGTGCCAGTAGTATACCAAGCGGGAGGGCCAATGAGCAGTTCTTC,CASSIPSGRANEQFF
.,TRBJ2-2,.,TRBV14,TGTGCCAGCAGCCAAGACCGAGACACCGGGGAGCTGTTTTTT,CASSQDRDTGELFF
once,TRBJ2-5,.,TRBV29-1,TGCAGCACGAGACGACAGAGACAAGAGACCCAGTACTTC,CSTRRQRQETQYF
.,TRBJ1-4,TRBD1,TRBV30,TGTGCCTGGAGTAGTTTCGGGACAGGGGATGAAAAACTGTTTTTT,CAWSSFGTGDEKLFF
.,TRBJ1-3,.,TRBV29-1,TGCAGCGTTGCCACTTATTCTGGAAACACCATATATTTT,CSVATYSGNTIYF
.,TRBJ2-2,TRBD2,TRBV27,TGTGCCAGCAGTCCCGGACTAGGGATTACCGGGGAGCTGTTTTTT,CASSPGLGITGELFF
.,TRBJ2-7,TRBD2,TRBV11-2,TGTGCCAGCAGCTTCTTAGCGGGAGGCCCAACGGAGCAGTACTTC,CASSFLAGGPTEQYF
.,TRBJ1-1,.,TRBV6-1,TGTGCCAGCAGTGAACGGGGAGAGAACACTGAAGCTTTCTTT,CASSERGENTEAFF
.,TRBJ1-4,TRBD1,TRBV5-1,TGCGCCAGCAGCTTGGGGACAGGGGCAGGGGGTGAAAAACTGTTTTTT,CASSLGTGAGGEKLFF
.,TRBJ2-3,.,TRBV2,TGTGCCAGCAGCACTGGTAATATCGGCACAGATACGCAGTATTTT,CASSTGNIGTDTQYF
.,TRBJ2-6,.,TRBV19,TGTGCCAGCATGGCTAAGGCGGTTTCCTCTGGGGCCAACGTCCTGACTTTC,CASMAKAVSSGANVLTF
.,TRBJ2-2,TRBD1,TRBV18,TGTGCCAGCTCACCATCAGGGGGCCACACCGGGGAGCTGTTTTTT,CASSPSGGHTGELFF
.,TRBJ2-7,.,TRBV2,TGTGCCAGCAGGAAAGAGGGCAACTCCTACGAGCAGTACTTC,CASRKEGNSYEQYF
.,TRBJ2-7,.,TRBV11-2,TGTGCCAGCAGCGGCGGGCTGTTTCTGAACGAGCAGTACTTC,CASSGGLFLNEQYF
.,TRBJ1-6,.,TRBV6-5,TGTGCCAGCAGTAGAGAGGGTGTGAATTCACCCCTCCACTTT,CASSREGVNSPLHF